A single T cell receptor beta chain is shown here with its context. Assay used: immunoSEQ multiplex PCR; TCRdb lists only in-frame clones, some missing. The sample shows 99,000 or so clones, under 90% of them seen only once. The CDR3 covers 13 residues. Trimming took 5 bases from V and 5 from J, leaving 13 bases between them. From germline, CDR1 is SGHRS and CDR2 YFSETQ. The sample is drawn from a study of control samples from healthy donors and cancer patients. The specimen was blood. The rearrangement links TRBV5-1 to TRBJ1-2, with unresolved D. This clonotype was sampled from a woman in her forties or fifties in good health. For the CDR3, the DNA is TGCGCCAGCAGGGCAGCCATAGGGTATGGCTACACCTTC. Protein sequence: CASRAAIGYGYTF.